This TCR beta chain was observed in a study of T-cell memory formation after mild COVID-19. Whole-study findings and limits: Within pre-infection memory, some responding clones were found, suggesting cross-reactive memory joined. Second-wave clones with a day 37 peak had unconfirmed SARS-CoV-2 specificity. Later expanders leaned CD4+, whereas day 15 to 85 contracting clones were balanced CD4/CD8. Mainly in CM and EM were contracting CD4+ clones; CD8+ were in EMRA.

The germline CDR1 and CDR2 sequences are SGHVS and FQNEAQ. This CDR3 comprises 18 residues. V dropped 0 bases and J dropped 0 bases, with 15 bases sitting between them. A word on this clonotype: What it binds is unknown.

In TCRdb, the 5' RACE reads were re-called with MiXCR into one record per CDR3 protein. The sample yields under 350,000 distinct CDR3 sequences, around 15% seen once. V gene TRBV7-8 combines with J gene TRBJ1-5, with D possibly matching TRBD1 (6 bases). Source material: PBMCs or a T cell subset sorted from them (not recorded which). This receptor was identified in a man younger than 35 who had mild COVID-19 (a few samples of this study predate the infection). Cell type and time point are not known. The CDR3 nucleotides are TGTGCCAGCAGCTTAGCGTGGCCAGGGGAATATAGCAATCAGCCCCAGCATTTT. Protein: CASSLAWPGEYSNQPQHF.